The 32 T cell receptor beta chains in this list originate from one sample, sequenced in a study of cytomegalovirus exposure and HLA in healthy donors. Researchers ran the PCR with 60 Vbeta and 13 Jbeta primers. Method: immunoSEQ multiplex PCR; TCRdb's copy keeps in-frame clones and lacks some. Of more than 150,000 clones listed, 81% are singletons. Input material: PBMCs. Receptors were obtained from a woman aged 18-29 years in good health and CMV-seropositive.

This clone was seen a few times. The chain recombines TRBV6-5 with TRBJ1-3; D is unresolved. This CDR3 has 12 residues. Germline V CDR1 and CDR2: MNHEY, SVGAGI. Trimming left V 6 bases short and J 0 bases short, with 3 bases between. The CDR3 bases are TGTGCCAGCAGGAGCTCTGGAAACACCATATATTTT. Translation: CASRSSGNTIYF.

V is TRBV5-5 and J is TRBJ2-2; the D gene is possibly TRBD2 (5 bases). The CDR3 is 14 amino acids. The germline V gene has CDR1 SGHKS and CDR2 YYEKEE (reference sequence). Deletions cut 5 bases from V and 6 bases from J, with 14 bases between. As DNA, the CDR3 is TGTGCCAGCAGGTCCGGGATCTCAGCCGGGGAGCTGTTTTTT. Translation gives CASRSGISAGELFF.

The chain combines TRBV11-3 with TRBJ1-4; maybe TRBD1 (5 bases). The germline V and J ends were trimmed by 1 base and 4 bases, with 25 bases remaining between them. Looked up from germline, CDR1 is SGHNT and CDR2 is YENEEA. The CDR3 is made up of 20 amino acids. The CDR3 is CASSLGDRFSPSGSNEKLFF. The CDR3 coding sequence is TGTGCCAGCAGCTTAGGAGACAGATTCTCCCCCTCCGGGAGTAATGAAAAACTGTTTTTT.

The chain combines TRBV5-1 with TRBJ2-5; 9 bases map to TRBD1. CDR3 size: 14 residues. J lost 5 bases, V lost 4 bases, and 6 bases had no gene match. Germline-derived CDR1 and CDR2 are SGHRS and YFSETQ. Here the CDR3 DNA reads TGCGCCAGCAGCGTACAGGGGGCATTCGAGACCCAGTACTTC. Its translation: CASSVQGAFETQYF.

CDR3 in amino acids: CASSLGGRSSDGGYTF. CDR3 bases: TGTGCCAGCAGCTTAGGGGGCAGGTCCTCCGATGGGGGCTACACCTTC. The rearrangement links TRBV11-3 to TRBJ1-2, with a possible D match to TRBD1 (5 bases). V lost 1 base to trimming and J lost 8 bases, with 20 bases between them. The germline V gene encodes CDR1 SGHNT and CDR2 YENEEA. The CDR3 consists of 16 residues.

V and J are TRBV19 and TRBJ1-6; no reliable D call. The V gene lost 7 bases and the J gene lost 14 bases, with 9 bases spanning the gap. Germline CDR1 LNHDA, CDR2 SQIVND (reference sequence). The CDR3 contains 10 residues. CDR3 residues: CASNGLTLHF. The CDR3 region has the DNA TGTGCCAGTAACGGACTCACCCTCCACTTT.

This clone has only a few counts. The DNA of the CDR3 is TGTGCCAGCAGCCTGCGTAGCGGGGGCACCGGGGAGCTGTTTTTT. Translation: CASSLRSGGTGELFF. The chain uses TRBV14 and TRBJ2-2, with 9 bases aligning to TRBD2. CDR3 size: 15 residues. Per germline, CDR1 SGHDN and CDR2 FVKESK. V lost 4 bases, J lost 4 bases, and 4 bases stayed unmatched. Together with reference TRBV14 and TRBJ2-2, the CDR3 gives the full variable domain: EAGVTQFPSHSVIEKGQTVTLRCDPISGHDNLYWYRRVMGKEIKFLLHFVKESKQDESGMPNNRFLAERTGGTYSTLKVQPAELEDSGVYFCASSLRSGGTGELFFGEGSRLTVL.

The chain has TRBV30 and TRBJ1-2; tentative D call: TRBD1 (6 bases). The length of the CDR3 is 14 residues. Trimming took off 0 bases at V and 4 bases at J, with 12 bases between the two ends. Germline lookup yields CDR1 GTSNPN and CDR2 SVGIG (reference sequence). CDR3 DNA sequence: TGTGCCTGGAGTGTACAGGGTATAAGCTATGGCTACACCTTC. Translation: CAWSVQGISYGYTF.

The V call is TRBV5-1, the J call TRBJ1-2; no clear D. Trimming cost V 4 bases and J 4 bases, with 20 bases left between them. Looked up from germline, CDR1 is SGHRS and CDR2 is YFSETQ. The CDR3 consists of 16 residues. The CDR3: CASSPTASPGGYGYTF. In DNA, the CDR3 is TGCGCCAGCAGCCCCACCGCGTCCCCAGGAGGCTATGGCTACACCTTC.

The chain couples TRBV15 to TRBJ1-4; a weak D match, TRBD1 (5 bases). Germline V gene sequence: CDR1 LNHNV, CDR2 YYDKDF (reference sequence). V lost 8 bases and J 5 bases, leaving 12 bases between the germline ends. The CDR3 is made up of 13 amino acids. CDR3 region: CATFGGVNEKLFF. CDR3 nucleotide sequence: TGTGCCACCTTTGGGGGGGTAAATGAAAAACTGTTTTTT. The whole variable domain, filled in from reference TRBV15 and TRBJ1-4, reads DAMVIQNPRYQVTQFGKPVTLSCSQTLNHNVMYWYQQKSSQAPKLLFHYYDKDFNNEADTPDNFQSRRPNTSFCFLDIRSPGLGDTAMYLCATFGGVNEKLFFGSGTQLSVL.

This clone turned up a few times. The chain has TRBV28 and TRBJ2-7, with TRBD2 matching 7 bases. J lost 9 bases, V lost 3 bases, and 2 bases had no gene match. CDR1 MDHEN and CDR2 SYDVKM come from the germline V gene. The CDR3 has 11 residues. DNA for the CDR3: TGTGCCAGCAGTTTTTCGGGAGGGCAGTACTTC. Its protein is CASSFSGGQYF.

Only a few counts were recorded for this clone. The rearrangement links TRBV6-4 to TRBJ2-1, with 9 bases fitting TRBD1. Trimming cost V 8 bases and J 3 bases; bases outside gene matches: 5. Germline CDR1 and CDR2: MRHNA and SNTAGT. There are 14 residues in the CDR3. Here the CDR3 reads CASARDRDYNEQFF. DNA of the CDR3: TGTGCCAGCGCCCGGGACAGGGACTACAATGAGCAGTTCTTC.

The chain has TRBV15 and TRBJ1-4, with 10 bases that match TRBD1. The germline gives CDR1 LNHNV, CDR2 YYDKDF (reference sequence). V was pared by 3 bases and J by 8 bases, with 3 bases of the junction left unmatched. The CDR3 spans 14 residues. CDR3 nucleotide sequence: TGTGCCACCAGCAGTTGGGGACAGGGGGAAAAACTGTTTTTT. It is translated as CATSSWGQGEKLFF.

CDR3 nucleotide sequence: TGTGCCAGCAGCTCCCGGACAGTCGGGACTAGCGTAAACATTCAGTACTTC. Protein sequence: CASSSRTVGTSVNIQYF. V and J are TRBV7-2 and TRBJ2-4, with 10 bases fitting TRBD2. The V gene's germline CDR1 is SGHTA and CDR2 FQGNSA. V trimming: 4 bases; J trimming: 6 bases; junction bases outside the gene matches: 12. The CDR3 totals 17 residues.

This clone was seen only once. The chain couples TRBV6-1 to TRBJ1-2, with D perhaps TRBD1 (5 bases). The CDR3 extends over 14 amino acids. The ends were cut back, 3 bases at V and 4 bases at J, with 12 bases in the middle. Germline CDR1 reads MNHNS; CDR2 reads SASEGT. DNA of the CDR3: TGTGCCAGCAGTGAGGTCAGGGTAGGCTATGGCTACACCTTC. This codes for CASSEVRVGYGYTF.

Notes on this clone: The same CDR3 arises from other DNA sequences in this sample as well. The rearrangement joins TRBV10-1 to TRBJ1-2; D unresolved. Germline V CDR1 and CDR2: WNHNN, SYGVQD (reference sequence). CDR3 length: 13 amino acids. V dropped 4 bases and J dropped 1 base, with 7 bases sitting between them. The CDR3 DNA follows: TGCGCCAGCAGTGCGGGAAATAACTATGGCTACACCTTC. Its protein is CASSAGNNYGYTF.

The V and J genes are TRBV5-1 and TRBJ2-5; D may be TRBD2 (6 bases). Germline lookup yields CDR1 SGHRS and CDR2 YFSETQ. With 0 bases removed from V and 5 bases from J, the gap between germline ends came to 14 bases. The CDR3 sequence is 15 residues long. The CDR3 region is CASSLGGDQWETQYF. In DNA form, the CDR3 reads TGCGCCAGCAGCTTGGGGGGGGATCAGTGGGAGACCCAGTACTTC. The whole variable domain, remainder taken from reference TRBV5-1 and TRBJ2-5, is KAGVTQTPRYLIKTRGQQVTLSCSPISGHRSVSWYQQTPGQGLQFLFEYFSETQRNKGNFPGRFSGRQFSNSRSEMNVSTLELGDSALYLCASSLGGDQWETQYFGPGTRLLVL.

The V and J genes are TRBV9 and TRBJ2-2; a possible D gene is TRBD2 (5 bases). CDR1 and CDR2 (germline): SGDLS, YYNGEE. CDR3 length equals 15 residues. V lost 3 bases and J lost 1, with 10 bases in between. CDR3 sequence: CASSGGSRNTGELFF. The CDR3 coding sequence is TGTGCCAGCAGCGGCGGGTCTCGGAACACCGGGGAGCTGTTTTTT.

This chain uses TRBV27 with TRBJ2-1; D gene unclear. Germline V lookup: CDR1 MNHEY, CDR2 SMNVEV (reference sequence). This CDR3 has 11 residues. Trimming removed 3 bases from V and 7 bases from J, with 4 bases in between. CDR3 sequence reads: CASSFGNEQFF. The CDR3 DNA is TGTGCCAGCAGTTTCGGTAATGAGCAGTTCTTC.

This clone was counted a few times. This chain joins TRBV5-1 and TRBJ2-7; tentatively, D is TRBD2 (6 bases). Germline V CDR1 and CDR2: SGHRS, YFSETQ. Trimming stripped 5 bases from V and 5 bases from J, with 17 bases between. The CDR3 runs 14 residues. CDR3 DNA sequence: TGCGCCAGCAGTCGGTTGGGGGGAGTTGACGAGCAGTACTTC. It codes for CASSRLGGVDEQYF.

The chain is built from TRBV5-1 and TRBJ2-3; D is perhaps TRBD2 (7 bases). Looked up from germline, CDR1 is SGHRS and CDR2 is YFSETQ. V was pared by 3 bases and J by 3 bases, with 14 bases between. The CDR3 totals 15 residues. The CDR3 spells CASSSGGLWTDTQYF. The DNA for the CDR3 is TGCGCCAGCAGCTCCGGGGGGCTATGGACAGATACGCAGTATTTT.

This chain uses TRBV29-1 with TRBJ2-3; D is unclear. The CDR3 is 13 residues long. Germline V gene sequence: CDR1 SQVTM, CDR2 ANQGSEA. The V end was cut by 5 bases, the J end by 2 bases, with 11 bases between. The CDR3, as DNA: TGCAGCGTTTATAGCCCGAACACAGATACGCAGTATTTT. It yields the protein CSVYSPNTDTQYF.

This clone has more than one count but fewer than ten. This chain connects TRBV5-5 to TRBJ2-6; D may be TRBD1 (6 bases). V gave up 5 bases and J gave up 0 bases, with 12 bases separating them. Germline loops: CDR1 SGHKS, CDR2 YYEKEE (reference sequence). The CDR3 runs to 16 residues. This chain's CDR3 is CASRRGDISGANVLTF. The DNA of the CDR3 is TGTGCCAGCAGGCGAGGGGACATCTCTGGGGCCAACGTCCTGACTTTC. Variable domain in full (rest from reference TRBV5-5 and TRBJ2-6): DAGVTQSPTHLIKTRGQQVTLRCSPISGHKSVSWYQQVLGQGPQFIFQYYEKEERGRGNFPDRFSARQFPNYSSELNVNALLLGDSALYLCASRRGDISGANVLTFGAGSRLTVL.

The chain joins TRBV9 to TRBJ2-1, with D perhaps matching TRBD2 (5 bases). V lost 2 bases, J lost 10 bases, and 7 bases lay in between. The CDR3 totals 11 residues. CDR1 SGDLS and CDR2 YYNGEE come from the germline V gene. The CDR3 loop is CASSVGGEQFF. The CDR3 region has the DNA TGTGCCAGCAGCGTTGGAGGAGAGCAGTTCTTC.

This chain links TRBV5-1 with TRBJ2-7, with a possible D match to TRBD1 (5 bases). Trimming took 2 bases from V and 4 from J, leaving 10 bases between them. The CDR3 loop spans 13 amino acids. Germline CDR1 SGHRS, CDR2 YFSETQ. The CDR3 DNA reads as TGCGCCAGCAGCTTACAGGAAGGGTACGAGCAGTACTTC. Translated: CASSLQEGYEQYF.

In its sample, this clone was seen a few times. The V and J genes are TRBV19 and TRBJ1-5, with D unclear. The CDR3 runs to 15 residues. CDR1 is LNHDA, CDR2 SQIVND, per germline (reference sequence). The V end lost 3 bases, the J end lost 0 bases, and 9 bases lay between the germline ends. CDR3 residues: CASSISAYSNQPQHF. In DNA form, the CDR3 reads TGTGCCAGTAGTATCAGTGCTTATAGCAATCAGCCCCAGCATTTT.

The CDR3 loop is CASRGMNTEAFF. In DNA form, the CDR3 reads TGTGCCAGCAGGGGCATGAACACTGAAGCTTTCTTT. The chain has TRBV28 and TRBJ1-1; D gene uncertain. The CDR3 is 12 residues long. V was shortened by 6 bases and J by 0 bases, with 5 bases between the two germline ends. Germline V CDR1 and CDR2: MDHEN, SYDVKM.

The chain couples TRBV5-5 to TRBJ2-1; D possibly corresponds to TRBD2 (5 bases). This CDR3 comprises 14 residues. Trimming cost V 2 bases and J 4 bases, with 10 bases left between them. Per germline, CDR1 SGHKS and CDR2 YYEKEE (reference sequence). The CDR3 is CASSLWTGYNEQFF. CDR3 in DNA: TGTGCCAGCAGCTTATGGACGGGATACAATGAGCAGTTCTTC.

For the CDR3, the DNA is TGTGCCTGGAGTCCGGGGACAGGGAGCTCCTACGAGCAGTACTTC. Its protein product is CAWSPGTGSSYEQYF. This chain links TRBV30 with TRBJ2-7, with 9 bases identical to TRBD1. The CDR3 runs to 15 residues. V was clipped by 2 bases and J by 0 bases; unmatched bases: 5. The germline V gene has CDR1 GTSNPN and CDR2 SVGIG (reference sequence).

The V and J genes are TRBV20-1 and TRBJ1-5, with 7 bases aligning to TRBD1. CDR1 and CDR2 from the germline V gene are DFQATT and SNEGSKA (reference sequence). The CDR3 totals 11 residues. J gave up 7 bases and V 3 bases, and 0 bases lay outside the gene matches. CDR3 DNA: TGCAGTGCTAGGGGACAGCAGCCCCAGCATTTT. It encodes CSARGQQPQHF.

V usage is TRBV25-1 and J usage is TRBJ1-1, with 7 bases fitting TRBD1. CDR1 is MGHDK and CDR2 is SYGVNS in the germline V gene. The CDR3 runs to 14 residues. The V and J ends lost 4 bases and 8 bases, in that order; junction bases with no gene match: 10. The CDR3 protein is CASSGHRGKSEAFF. CDR3 nucleotides: TGTGCCAGCAGTGGCCACAGGGGAAAATCAGAAGCTTTCTTT. Complete variable domain (other parts from reference TRBV25-1 and TRBJ1-1): EADIYQTPRYLVIGTGKKITLECSQTMGHDKMYWYQQDPGMELHLIHYSYGVNSTEKGDLSSESTVSRIRTEHFPLTLESARPSHTSQYLCASSGHRGKSEAFFGQGTRLTVV.

V gene TRBV2 combines with J gene TRBJ1-3; TRBD1 aligns across 7 bases. The CDR3 runs to 15 residues. J was trimmed by 9 bases and V by 5 bases; bases with no gene match: 13. Germline V gene sequence: CDR1 SNHLY, CDR2 FYNNEI. CDR3 sequence reads: CASSLGQRGGSTIYF. The CDR3 DNA reads as TGTGCCAGCAGTCTGGGACAGAGAGGGGGGAGCACCATATATTTT.